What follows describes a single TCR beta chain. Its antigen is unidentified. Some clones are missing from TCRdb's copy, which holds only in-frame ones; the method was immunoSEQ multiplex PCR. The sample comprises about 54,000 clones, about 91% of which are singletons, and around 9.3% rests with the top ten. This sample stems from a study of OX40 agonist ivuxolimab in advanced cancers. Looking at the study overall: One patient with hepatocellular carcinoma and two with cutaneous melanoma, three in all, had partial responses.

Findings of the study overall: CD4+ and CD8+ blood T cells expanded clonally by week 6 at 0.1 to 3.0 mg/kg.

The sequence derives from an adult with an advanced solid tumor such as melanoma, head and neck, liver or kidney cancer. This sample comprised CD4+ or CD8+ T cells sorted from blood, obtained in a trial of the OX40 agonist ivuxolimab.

CDR3 amino acids: CASSLSWRDEKLFF. The DNA for the CDR3 is TGTGCCAGCAGTTTATCATGGCGGGATGAAAAACTGTTTTTT. The chain recombines TRBV27 with TRBJ1-4; D is unresolved. This CDR3 spans 14 amino acids. CDR1 is MNHEY and CDR2 is SMNVEV in the germline V gene (reference sequence). V was shortened by 0 bases and J by 6 bases, with 8 bases between the two germline ends.